This T cell receptor (beta chain) was sequenced during a study of shared clonotypes between healthy human individuals. The CDR3 is 17 amino acids. Germline loops: CDR1 MNHEY, CDR2 SMNVEV (reference sequence). The germline V and J ends were trimmed by 6 bases and 0 bases, with 18 bases remaining between them. Naive CD8 cells lacked CD45RO and underwent positive selection for CCR7, leaving out terminally differentiated effector memory CD45RA+ cells. TCRdb keeps only in-frame clones here, not all; method: immunoSEQ multiplex PCR. The data contain about 2 million clones, roughly 95% of them singletons. This rearrangement joins TRBV27 to TRBJ1-5, with a tentative D call TRBD1 (5 bases). The clonotype comes from a man aged 18 to 30 in good health. Sample: naive CD8+ T cells sorted from blood. CDR3 sequence reads: CASRGVMGLDSNQPQHF. CDR3 sequence (DNA): TGTGCCAGCAGGGGGGTGATGGGTCTTGATAGCAATCAGCCCCAGCATTTT.